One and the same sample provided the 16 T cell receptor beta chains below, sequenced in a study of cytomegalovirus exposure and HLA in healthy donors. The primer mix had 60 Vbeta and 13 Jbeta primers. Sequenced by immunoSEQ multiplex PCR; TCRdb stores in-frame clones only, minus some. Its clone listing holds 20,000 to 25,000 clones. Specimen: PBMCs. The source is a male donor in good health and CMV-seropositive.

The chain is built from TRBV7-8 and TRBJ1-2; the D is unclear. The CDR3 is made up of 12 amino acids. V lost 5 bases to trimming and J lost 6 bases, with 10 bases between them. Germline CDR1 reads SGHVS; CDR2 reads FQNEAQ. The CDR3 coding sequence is TGTGCCAGCAGCGGTCTGAGGGATGGCTACACCTTC. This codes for CASSGLRDGYTF.

The CDR3 DNA reads TGTGCCAGTAGTATAGATAATGAGGGCAGATGGAACACTGAAGCTTTCTTT. This encodes CASSIDNEGRWNTEAFF. The chain carries TRBV19 and TRBJ1-1, with unresolved D. Germline V gives CDR1 LNHDA, CDR2 SQIVND (reference sequence). The length of the CDR3 is 17 residues. V was trimmed by 0 bases and J by 1 base, leaving 15 bases between them.

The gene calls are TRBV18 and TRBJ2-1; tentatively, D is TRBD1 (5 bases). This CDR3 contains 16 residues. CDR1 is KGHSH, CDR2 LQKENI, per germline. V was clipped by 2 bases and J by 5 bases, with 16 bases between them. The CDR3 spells CASSPSRQIRNNEQFF. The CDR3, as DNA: TGTGCCAGCTCACCATCCCGACAGATTAGGAACAATGAGCAGTTCTTC.

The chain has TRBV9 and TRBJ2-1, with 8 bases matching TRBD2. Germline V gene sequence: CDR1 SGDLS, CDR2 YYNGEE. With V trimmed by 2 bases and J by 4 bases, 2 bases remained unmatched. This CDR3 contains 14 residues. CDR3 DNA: TGTGCCAGCAGCGTTTCTAGCGGGTACAATGAGCAGTTCTTC. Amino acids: CASSVSSGYNEQFF.

DNA for the CDR3: TGTGCCAGCAGCGTATTCAGGGACACTGAAGCTTTCTTT. Its protein product is CASSVFRDTEAFF. This chain links TRBV9 with TRBJ1-1, with D possibly being TRBD1 (5 bases). CDR1 and CDR2 (germline): SGDLS, YYNGEE. V was shortened by 1 base and J by 3 bases, with 7 bases between the two germline ends. The CDR3 loop spans 13 amino acids.

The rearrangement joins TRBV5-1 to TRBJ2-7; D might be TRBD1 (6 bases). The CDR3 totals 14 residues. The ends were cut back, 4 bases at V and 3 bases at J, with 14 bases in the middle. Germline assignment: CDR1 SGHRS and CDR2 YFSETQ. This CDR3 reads CASSPRTVNYEQYF. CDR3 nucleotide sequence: TGCGCCAGCAGCCCCAGGACAGTAAACTACGAGCAGTACTTC.

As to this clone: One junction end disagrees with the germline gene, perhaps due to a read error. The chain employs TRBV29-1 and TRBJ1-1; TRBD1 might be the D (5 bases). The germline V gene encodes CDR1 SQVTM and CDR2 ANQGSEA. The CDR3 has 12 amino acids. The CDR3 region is CSSIRGNTEDFF. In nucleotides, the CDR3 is TGCAGTTCCATAAGGGGAAACACTGAAGATTTCTTT.

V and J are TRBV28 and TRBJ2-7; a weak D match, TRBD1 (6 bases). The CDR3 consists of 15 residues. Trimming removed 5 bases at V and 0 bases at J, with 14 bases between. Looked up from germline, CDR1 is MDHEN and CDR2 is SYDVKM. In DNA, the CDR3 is TGTGCCAGCAGTCGCCGTGGGACAAGCTCCTACGAGCAGTACTTC. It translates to CASSRRGTSSYEQYF.

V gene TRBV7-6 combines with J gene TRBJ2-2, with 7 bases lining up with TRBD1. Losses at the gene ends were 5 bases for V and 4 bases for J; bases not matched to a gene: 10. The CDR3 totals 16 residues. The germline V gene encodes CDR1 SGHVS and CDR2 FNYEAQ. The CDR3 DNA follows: TGTGCCAGCAGCGTAGGACAGGCGGCGATCACCGGGGAGCTGTTTTTT. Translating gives CASSVGQAAITGELFF.

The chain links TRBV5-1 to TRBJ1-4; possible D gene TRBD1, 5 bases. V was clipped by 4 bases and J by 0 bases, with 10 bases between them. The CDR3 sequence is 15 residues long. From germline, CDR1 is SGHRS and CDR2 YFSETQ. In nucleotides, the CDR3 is TGCGCCAGCAGCGCGGGACGGGCAACTAATGAAAAACTGTTTTTT. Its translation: CASSAGRATNEKLFF.

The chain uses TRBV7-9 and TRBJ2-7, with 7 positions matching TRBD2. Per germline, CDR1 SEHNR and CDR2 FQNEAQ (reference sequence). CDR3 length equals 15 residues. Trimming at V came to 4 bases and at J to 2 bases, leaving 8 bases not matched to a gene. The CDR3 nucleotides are TGTGCCAGCAGCTACCTCCTTGGGGGGGCCTACGAGCAGTACTTC. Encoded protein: CASSYLLGGAYEQYF.

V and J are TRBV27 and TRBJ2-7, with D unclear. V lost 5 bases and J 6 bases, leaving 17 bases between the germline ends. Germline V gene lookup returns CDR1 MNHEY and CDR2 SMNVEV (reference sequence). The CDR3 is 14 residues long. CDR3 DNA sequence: TGTGCCAGCAGTCCGACTGGATTCTCCGGCGAGCAGTACTTC. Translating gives CASSPTGFSGEQYF.

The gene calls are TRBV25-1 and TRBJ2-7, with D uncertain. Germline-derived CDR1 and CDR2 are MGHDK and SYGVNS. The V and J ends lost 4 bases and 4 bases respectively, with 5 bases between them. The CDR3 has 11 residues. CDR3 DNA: TGTGCCAGCAGTGTCAATTACGAGCAGTACTTC. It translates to CASSVNYEQYF.

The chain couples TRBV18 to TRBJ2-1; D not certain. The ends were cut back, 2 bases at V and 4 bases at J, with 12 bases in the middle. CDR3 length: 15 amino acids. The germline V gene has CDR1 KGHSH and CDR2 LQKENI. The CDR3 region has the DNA TGTGCCAGCTCACCAGACGGGTCCGGGTACAATGAGCAGTTCTTC. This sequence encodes CASSPDGSGYNEQFF. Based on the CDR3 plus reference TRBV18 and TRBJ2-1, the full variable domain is NAGVMQNPRHLVRRRGQEARLRCSPMKGHSHVYWYRQLPEEGLKFMVYLQKENIIDESGMPKERFSAEFPKEGPSILRIQQVVRGDSAAYFCASSPDGSGYNEQFFGPGTRLTVL.

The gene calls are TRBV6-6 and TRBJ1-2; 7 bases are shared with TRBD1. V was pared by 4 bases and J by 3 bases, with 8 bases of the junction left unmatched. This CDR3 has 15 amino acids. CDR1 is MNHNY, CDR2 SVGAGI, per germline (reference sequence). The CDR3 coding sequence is TGTGCCAGCAGTTCCTACCAGGGGGACGACTATGGCTACACCTTC. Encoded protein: CASSSYQGDDYGYTF.

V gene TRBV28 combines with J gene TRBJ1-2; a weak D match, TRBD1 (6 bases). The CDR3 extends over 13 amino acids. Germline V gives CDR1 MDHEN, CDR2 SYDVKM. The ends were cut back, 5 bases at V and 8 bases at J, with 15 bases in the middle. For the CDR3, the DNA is TGTGCCAGCAGTCTGCCGACAGGTTCAGGCTACACCTTC. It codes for CASSLPTGSGYTF.